Presented here are 27 T cell receptor beta chains from one specimen sequenced in a study of blood T cell repertoires in COVID-19. The table came from immunoSEQ multiplex PCR; TCRdb's copy has only in-frame clones and leaves some out. The sample has roughly 340,000 clones, approximately 89% seen once. The sample consisted of peripheral blood. The receptors stem from a woman in her late teens or twenties who had recovered from COVID-19.

The chain couples TRBV6-5 to TRBJ2-7; tentatively, D is TRBD2 (6 bases). V lost 5 bases and J 2 bases, leaving 13 bases between the germline ends. The CDR3 covers 14 residues. Germline-derived CDR1 and CDR2 are MNHEY and SVGAGI. The CDR3 loop is CASSKYGGPYEQYV. CDR3 DNA sequence: TGTGCCAGCAGTAAATACGGGGGTCCCTACGAGCAGTACGTC.

This clone occurred once. V usage is TRBV6-5 and J usage is TRBJ1-1; 7 bases agree with TRBD1. The CDR3 runs to 15 residues. Germline assignment: CDR1 MNHEY and CDR2 SVGAGI. V shed 2 bases, J shed 4 bases, and the junction held 7 bases outside the gene matches. The CDR3 protein is CASSYDRDSFTEAFF. The DNA for the CDR3 is TGTGCCAGCAGTTACGACAGGGACAGCTTCACTGAAGCTTTCTTT.

Concerning this clone: Distinct nucleotide sequences in the sample also encode this CDR3. The chain is built from TRBV7-2 and TRBJ2-3; D is perhaps TRBD2 (5 bases). V was pared by 5 bases and J by 0 bases, with 9 bases between. Germline V gives CDR1 SGHTA, CDR2 FQGNSA. This CDR3 has 14 amino acids. The CDR3 sequence: CASSLGISTDTQYF. CDR3 coding DNA: TGTGCCAGCAGCCTCGGGATTAGCACAGATACGCAGTATTTT.

The chain recombines TRBV27 with TRBJ2-2, with TRBD1 matching 11 bases. CDR1 and CDR2 (germline): MNHEY, SMNVEV (reference sequence). The length of the CDR3 is 15 residues. V trimming: 7 bases; J trimming: 7 bases; junction bases outside the gene matches: 8. This CDR3 reads CASTWWGQGGGELFF. The DNA of the CDR3 is TGTGCCAGCACCTGGTGGGGACAGGGGGGCGGGGAGCTGTTTTTT.

V is TRBV5-1 and J is TRBJ1-3; D unresolved. Trimming took off 0 bases at V and 4 bases at J, with 5 bases between the two ends. The CDR3 loop spans 13 amino acids. Germline V CDR1 and CDR2: SGHRS, YFSETQ. CDR3 protein: CASSLAGGNTIYF. The CDR3 nucleotides read TGCGCCAGCAGCTTGGCAGGAGGAAACACCATATATTTT. Full variable domain (outside the CDR3, taken from reference TRBV5-1 and TRBJ1-3): KAGVTQTPRYLIKTRGQQVTLSCSPISGHRSVSWYQQTPGQGLQFLFEYFSETQRNKGNFPGRFSGRQFSNSRSEMNVSTLELGDSALYLCASSLAGGNTIYFGEGSWLTVV.

The chain links TRBV19 to TRBJ1-2, with 9 bases aligning to TRBD1. With 10 bases clipped from V and 1 base from J, the junction kept 7 bases outside the gene matches. Germline assignment: CDR1 LNHDA and CDR2 SQIVND (reference sequence). The CDR3 totals 14 residues. CDR3 bases: TGTGCCACCACAACAGGGGGCGATAACTATGGCTACACCTTC. It is translated as CATTTGGDNYGYTF.

This chain joins TRBV23-1 and TRBJ2-7, with D hard to call. TRBV23-1 is reported as an ORF; its role is uncertain. Trimming shortened V by 3 bases and J by 2 bases, and 2 bases separated the two germline ends. The CDR3 has 11 residues. The CDR3 nucleotides read TGCGCCAGCAGTCACACCTACGAGCAGTACGTC. Amino acids: CASSHTYEQYV.

The chain joins TRBV2 to TRBJ1-2; a weak D match, TRBD1 (5 bases). The CDR3 is 14 amino acids. Germline CDR1 is SNHLY and CDR2 is FYNNEI. Trimming removed 8 bases from V and 2 bases from J, with 15 bases in between. This chain's CDR3 is CASYGERGNYGYTF. The CDR3 nucleotides are TGTGCCAGCTACGGGGAACGGGGGAACTATGGCTACACCTTC.

The rearrangement links TRBV2 to TRBJ2-7, with TRBD1 as a possible D gene (5 bases). Deletions cut 0 bases from V and 5 bases from J, with 14 bases between. CDR1 and CDR2 (germline): SNHLY, FYNNEI. This CDR3 spans 15 amino acids. The CDR3 is CASSEALGRSHEQYV. The CDR3 region has the DNA TGTGCCAGCAGTGAAGCGCTGGGGCGGAGCCACGAGCAGTACGTC.

This clone was found once. V usage is TRBV27 and J usage is TRBJ1-1; no clear D gene. The V end was cut by 6 bases, the J end by 0 bases, with 23 bases between. Germline V gene lookup returns CDR1 MNHEY and CDR2 SMNVEV (reference sequence). The CDR3 is 18 residues long. CDR3 amino acids: CASSYTLPLTPMNTEAFF. CDR3 nucleotides: TGTGCCAGCAGCTACACTTTACCTTTGACACCAATGAACACTGAAGCTTTCTTT.

V usage is TRBV19 and J usage is TRBJ2-5, with TRBD2 identical over 11 bases. The CDR3 extends over 16 amino acids. V was pared by 5 bases and J by 1 base, with 6 bases of the junction left unmatched. Per germline, CDR1 LNHDA and CDR2 SQIVND (reference sequence). The chain's CDR3 is CASSSTGTSGQETQYF. CDR3 nucleotide sequence: TGTGCCAGTAGTTCAACCGGGACTAGCGGCCAAGAGACCCAGTACTTC.

V usage is TRBV12-3 or TRBV12-4 and J usage is TRBJ1-5; possibly TRBD1 for D (5 bases). The CDR3 loop spans 13 amino acids. V was pared by 6 bases and J by 9 bases, with 15 bases between. Written as DNA, the CDR3 is TGTGCCAGCAGCCTTAGGGGCCGGTGGCCCCAGCATTTT. Protein sequence: CASSLRGRWPQHF.

The chain is built from TRBV7-9 and TRBJ2-3; 8 nucleotides align to TRBD2. V dropped 5 bases and J dropped 0; count of bases not matched to a gene: 4. The CDR3 runs to 15 residues. Germline assignment: CDR1 SEHNR and CDR2 FQNEAQ (reference sequence). CDR3 sequence: CASSVTSASTDTQYF. The CDR3 DNA follows: TGTGCCAGCAGCGTGACTAGCGCTAGCACAGATACGCAGTATTTT.

This rearrangement joins TRBV30 to TRBJ2-2, with a tentative D call TRBD2 (5 bases). Germline values: CDR1 GTSNPN, CDR2 SVGIG (reference sequence). The CDR3 totals 13 residues. The ends were cut back, 5 bases at V and 8 bases at J, with 15 bases in the middle. In DNA form, the CDR3 reads TGTGCCTGGGAGTGGGGAAGAGGGGGGGAGCTGTTTTTT. The encoded protein is CAWEWGRGGELFF.

The chain couples TRBV5-1 to TRBJ2-7; 10 bases fit TRBD1. With 6 bases clipped from V and 0 bases from J, the junction kept 6 bases outside the gene matches. The CDR3 length is 15 residues. In germline, CDR1 is SGHRS, CDR2 YFSETQ. The CDR3: CASKPGQGYSYEQYV. In DNA, the CDR3 is TGCGCCAGCAAACCGGGACAGGGGTACTCCTACGAGCAGTACGTC.

The gene calls are TRBV3-1 (or the pseudogene TRBV3-2) and TRBJ2-1, with TRBD2 matching 11 bases. CDR1 LGHDT and CDR2 YNNKEL come from the germline V gene (reference sequence). The CDR3 consists of 19 residues. The J segment lost 0 bases and the V segment lost 4 bases, leaving 11 bases of the junction unmatched. CDR3 bases: TGTGCCAGCAGCCCCGTCGTGACTAGCGGGAAAAGCTCCTACAATGAGCAGTTCTTC. It encodes CASSPVVTSGKSSYNEQFF.

V gene TRBV11-3 combines with J gene TRBJ2-3; 11 nucleotides align to TRBD2. Germline loops: CDR1 SGHNT, CDR2 YENEEA. This CDR3 has 20 amino acids. The V gene end was trimmed by 5 bases and the J gene end by 7 bases; junction bases not matched to a gene: 23. CDR3 sequence: CASSPPLRGGLAGSVYTQYF. DNA of the CDR3: TGTGCCAGCAGCCCCCCCTTACGGGGCGGACTAGCGGGTTCGGTGTATACGCAGTATTTT.

V is TRBV7-9 and J is TRBJ2-1; D is unresolved. The CDR3 sequence is 14 residues long. Trimming took off 2 bases at V and 5 bases at J, with 10 bases between the two ends. Germline values: CDR1 SEHNR, CDR2 FQNEAQ (reference sequence). The CDR3 nucleotides read TGTGCCAGCAGCTTAAGCCTACCAAACAATGAGCAGTTCTTC. It specifies CASSLSLPNNEQFF.

The sample holds one count of this clone. This sequence joins TRBV12-5 and TRBJ1-1; perhaps TRBD1 as D (5 bases). V lost 5 bases to trimming and J lost 6 bases, with 16 bases between them. Per the germline V gene, CDR1 is LGHNT and CDR2 is FRNRAP. The CDR3 is 14 amino acids. This CDR3 is CASGKGHLGAEAFF. The CDR3 DNA reads as TGTGCTAGTGGTAAAGGACACCTCGGCGCTGAAGCTTTCTTT.

The chain uses TRBV6-2 or TRBV6-3 and TRBJ1-4; D not certain. Germline loops: CDR1 MNHEY, CDR2 SVGEGT. The CDR3 has 14 residues. The V end lost 0 bases, the J end lost 5 bases, and 7 bases lay between the germline ends. The CDR3 DNA reads TGTGCCAGCAGTTACTCGGAGGTAAATGAAAAACTGTTTTTT. Translated: CASSYSEVNEKLFF.

CDR3 DNA sequence: TGTGCCATCAGTGACGGCGTCCTGACTTTC. This gives the protein CAISDGVLTF. The chain carries TRBV10-3 and TRBJ2-6; D gene unclear. CDR3 length: 10 amino acids. V gave up 3 bases and J gave up 12 bases, with 3 bases separating them. Germline values: CDR1 ENHRY, CDR2 SYGVKD.

V is TRBV7-9 and J is TRBJ1-4; 10 positions match TRBD1. This CDR3 comprises 16 residues. Germline V gives CDR1 SEHNR, CDR2 FQNEAQ (reference sequence). J was trimmed by 6 bases and V by 4 bases; bases with no gene match: 8. CDR3 in amino acids: CASSSQGQGRDEKLFF. The CDR3 coding sequence is TGTGCCAGCAGCTCCCAGGGACAGGGGAGGGATGAAAAACTGTTTTTT.

The chain links TRBV6-1 to TRBJ1-5, with D possibly matching TRBD1 (6 bases). V gave up 2 bases and J gave up 2 bases, with 13 bases separating them. Germline CDR1 is MNHNS and CDR2 is SASEGT. The CDR3 spans 16 residues. CDR3 DNA sequence: TGTGCCAGCAGTGAACGGCAGGGGAAGGGCAATCAGCCCCAGCATTTT. Translation: CASSERQGKGNQPQHF.

The chain combines TRBV3-1 (or the pseudogene TRBV3-2) with TRBJ1-4, with TRBD1 matching over 7 bases. Germline CDR1 reads LGHDT; CDR2 reads YNNKEL (reference sequence). V was clipped by 2 bases and J by 4 bases; unmatched bases: 4. The CDR3 is made up of 15 amino acids. CDR3 sequence (DNA): TGTGCCAGCAGCCAAAGGGACAGAGTTAATGAAAAACTGTTTTTT. This translates into CASSQRDRVNEKLFF.

The rearrangement joins TRBV19 to TRBJ2-2; D uncertain. CDR1 LNHDA and CDR2 SQIVND come from the germline V gene (reference sequence). With 6 bases removed from V and 3 bases from J, the gap between germline ends came to 11 bases. This CDR3 has 14 amino acids. This chain's CDR3 is CASRGSPDTGELFF. In DNA form, the CDR3 reads TGTGCCAGTAGAGGTAGCCCTGACACCGGGGAGCTGTTTTTT.

The chain has TRBV9 and TRBJ2-5; 8 nucleotides match TRBD2. This CDR3 has 14 residues. Germline CDR1 SGDLS, CDR2 YYNGEE. V lost 4 bases and J lost 5; bases outside the gene matches: 7. CDR3 nucleotide sequence: TGTGCCAGCAGCAGACTCGGGGGGGAGGAGACCCAGTACTTC. It yields the protein CASSRLGGEETQYF.

The rearrangement uses TRBV4-3 and TRBJ1-1; D is ambiguous. CDR1 is LGHNA and CDR2 is YSLEER in the germline V gene. V was clipped by 4 bases and J by 0 bases, with 9 bases between them. This CDR3 contains 14 residues. The CDR3 DNA reads TGCGCCAGCAGCCTTGTGAGGGTGAACACTGAAGCTTTCTTT. Translation: CASSLVRVNTEAFF.